A single TCR beta chain is shown here with its context. The data originate from a study of blood T cells in healthy people across ages. Alongside a J-beta primer mix, a sample-barcoded 5' primer served in a second PCR lasting about 7 to 12 cycles. TCRdb re-called the 5' RACE reads with MiXCR, one entry per CDR3 protein. The repertoire includes around 1,000,000 distinct CDR3 sequences, 20% to 25% of them detected once, and 0.65% to 0.75% sits in the top ten. V was shortened by 3 bases and J by 2 bases, with 10 bases between the two germline ends. This CDR3 has 13 residues. Germline CDR1 is SQVTM and CDR2 is ANQGSEA. These same data were also listed under a study on T cells of mothers and their children. According to that study: Inherited differences only slightly affect thymic shaping of TCR recombination output.

The sequence was obtained from a girl aged 2 to 9 in good health. The specimen was blood. The chain links TRBV29-1 to TRBJ2-5; unclear D gene. DNA for the CDR3: TGCAGCGTTGATAAGTCCCTACAAGAGACCCAGTACTTC. Its translation: CSVDKSLQETQYF.